This T cell receptor beta chain comes out of a study of blood T cell repertoires in COVID-19. Across the whole study: The United States, Italy and Spain provided the acute and convalescent COVID-19 samples.

Study processing details: Quantification of nucleated cells was approximated via reference gene primer amplification. Clones were read by immunoSEQ multiplex PCR, and TCRdb kept only the in-frame ones, dropping some. That table is the source of V, J and clone size, and D and trimming were worked out from the DNA. The sample lists about 99,000 clones, around 85% seen once, with 2.5% to 3.5% in the top ten. Germline values: CDR1 SGHTA, CDR2 FQGNSA. CDR3 length: 14 amino acids. The V end was cut by 1 base, the J end by 6 bases, with 13 bases between. The V call is TRBV7-2, the J call TRBJ2-7, with D perhaps matching TRBD1 (5 bases). Sequenced input: peripheral blood. The TCR originated in an elderly woman with active or convalescent COVID-19. CDR3 sequence: CASSLVSQGSEQYF. Written as DNA, the CDR3 is TGTGCCAGCAGCTTAGTTAGCCAGGGCAGCGAGCAGTACTTC.